This TCR beta chain was identified during a study of human T cells and chemical hapten exposure (dated by TCRdb to the early 2020s). With regard to the full study: For sensitization, 2% DPC in acetone was applied to a roughly 2 cm by roughly 2 cm area of upper inner arm skin. Throughout the study period of 20 to 25 weeks, patients also received therapeutic DPC doses to the scalp every week. Patch testing was done on the upper back using Finn chambers containing 0.01% DPC, and results were scored after 6 days according to International Contact Dermatitis Research Group standards. Libraries were combined into a pool for sequencing, and differences in TCR yield between samples came mainly from small differences in library volumes within the pool. Under 30 alopecia patients gave blood for TCR sequencing at one to four time points (pre-sensitization, 2, 6 and 24 weeks). Blood samples were taken from patients before sensitization (week 0) and at 2, 6 and about 24 weeks after DPC sensitization. The mostly female patient cohort included alopecia areata with under or over 50% scalp involvement, alopecia totalis and alopecia universalis. The study tracked peripheral blood TCR repertoire changes in vivo during primary and secondary sensitization to the hapten diphenylcyclopropenone (DPC) in alopecia patients. Results and caveats for the whole study, not just this receptor: After repeated subsampling, changes were observed in the strength of the expansion versus patch-test correlation and in the threshold at which the correlation became significant. Significantly more large CDR3 similarity clusters were formed by expanded TCRs than by pre-sensitization or healthy control sets, consistent with antigen-driven responses. Because all patients had alopecia, a presumed autoimmune disease, the immune response of the patients might differ from that of healthy individuals. No change with DPC sensitization was found in the number of TCRs above 1 in 1000 frequency, and no evidence of global repertoire structure alterations was found. A positive correlation was found between the number of PT1 expanded TCRs and patch test score, with significance reached at thresholds 8, 16 and 32 but not 4.

Reading the label with the study, this specimen's time point is: patch test 1, 2 weeks after DPC sensitization. This specimen's treatment or condition label, per the study, means: therapeutic diphenylcyclopropenone sensitization with weekly scalp DPC. At each patch-test visit, blood was drawn before the patch test was applied. Patients were considered eligible if aged 18 to 70, diagnosed with alopecia and deemed suitable for DPC therapy, and patients were excluded if pregnant. Total RNA was extracted from unfractionated whole blood that had been collected in Tempus Blood RNA tubes. This clonotype was seen many times. No cognate antigen has been identified for it. One base away there is no much larger clone; base qualities are not given. Libraries were prepared through RACE. The run used a NextSeq 500. During library preparation, unique molecular identifiers were attached to individual cDNA molecules so that TCRs could be counted in a quantitative, reproducible way. For every blood RNA sample, sequencing covered both the TCR alpha and TCR beta chains. Turning to the authors' computational methods: A median of around 100,000 TCRs per sample was observed, with a range of 23,224 to 690,600. V, J and CDR3 annotation of the TCR reads was performed with the Decombinator software suite. Every sample was subsampled to the same number of TCRs (28,000) for the PS versus PT1 abundance plots. Expanded TCRs were defined as absent before sensitization and observed at least eight times at the 2-week time point. TCRdb cleaned the public reads at Q25 with fastp, built clones with MiXCR and kept in-frame beta chains. Each CDR3 protein gets just one entry, which takes the most common genes and DNA from the rows behind it. The V and J calls were determined by TCRdb, not by the authors. For this sample there are 90,000 or so distinct CDR3 sequences; roughly a tenth appear just once. The ten top clones hold 2% to 2.5% of the sample.

From cysteine to phenylalanine, the CDR3 is 14 amino acids long. Here the CDR3 DNA is all that survives: 42 bases in frame from base 1. As encoded in the germline V gene, CDR1 is SQVTM while CDR2 is ANQGSEA. The junction carries 10 bases between V and J, which are trimmed by 3 bases and 0 bases respectively. The sequenced sample was whole blood, obtained in connection with sensitization to the hapten diphenylcyclopropenone (DPC). The clonotype comes from a man in his forties or fifties with alopecia areata. Some clones in this sample may be carry-over from other donors' samples. The V and J genes are TRBV29-1 and TRBJ2-3; D gene: possibly TRBD2, on 5 matching bases. The bases are TGCAGCGTTGATATAGCGACTAGCACAGATACGCAGTATTTT. Translated, this is CSVDIATSTDTQYF.